This record looks at one T cell receptor beta chain sequence and its context. For each extraction, RNA and DNA were obtained together from about 20-30 mg of unsorted bulk tissue. Patients carried chronic HBV infection without prior treatment. The researchers produced TCR beta cDNA from around 0.5 ug total RNA with a constant-region primer. Investigators got TCR beta libraries out of three nested multiplex PCR rounds, done with slightly modified ARM-PCR. Each CDR3 protein gets one entry after TCRdb re-called the multiplex PCR reads with MiXCR. Of about 92,000 distinct CDR3 sequences listed, approximately 68% are singletons. The data are from a study of tumor-infiltrating lymphocytes in primary liver carcinoma. Study context: Staged T1-T3 N0M0, the tumors had sizes that ranged from roughly 4 to 11 cm across. There were roughly 3.5 to 7.13 million productive TCRbeta reads per sample, a yield similar across tissue types.

This receptor was identified in a man between 40 and 49 years old with primary liver carcinoma and hepatitis B virus infection. Sequences were obtained from tumor-adjacent normal liver tissue.

CDR3 amino acids: CASSLTFYNEQFF. In DNA form, the CDR3 reads TGCGCCAGCAGCTTGACCTTTTACAATGAGCAGTTCTTC. The chain recombines TRBV5-1 with TRBJ2-1; no firm D call. V lost 1 base and J 4 bases, leaving 6 bases between the germline ends. Germline V gene lookup returns CDR1 SGHRS and CDR2 YFSETQ. The CDR3 covers 13 residues. Complete variable domain (other parts from reference TRBV5-1 and TRBJ2-1): KAGVTQTPRYLIKTRGQQVTLSCSPISGHRSVSWYQQTPGQGLQFLFEYFSETQRNKGNFPGRFSGRQFSNSRSEMNVSTLELGDSALYLCASSLTFYNEQFFGPGTRLTVL.